This T cell receptor beta chain is drawn from a study of control samples from healthy donors and cancer patients. The table came from immunoSEQ multiplex PCR; TCRdb's copy has only in-frame clones and leaves some out. The sample contains under 450,000 clones, around 90% of which appear only once. Between the trimmed V and J ends, which lost 3 bases and 3 bases, there was a span of 11 bases. Germline loops: CDR1 LNHDA, CDR2 SQIVND (reference sequence). This CDR3 has 15 residues. The source of this sequence is a man aged 35 to 55 with head and neck cancer. J is TRBJ2-2 and V is TRBV19, with TRBD1 as a possible D gene (6 bases). Sequences were obtained from PBMCs. The CDR3 reads CASSIRDTYTGELFF. The CDR3 DNA reads TGTGCCAGTAGTATTAGGGACACCTACACCGGGGAGCTGTTTTTT.